This T cell receptor (beta chain) was obtained from a study of CD8+ T cells in alopecia areata. At the level of the study: Treatment ran 6 to 18 months, with 6 months of follow-up afterward.

RNA extraction was followed by reverse transcription into cDNA, which acted as the sequencing template. Assay: immunoSEQ multiplex PCR; the TCRdb copy retains only in-frame clones and omits some. The sample yields roughly 70,000 clones, approximately 30% seen once. Germline V gene data show CDR1 as MNHEY and CDR2 as SVGAGI. Trimming took off 1 base at V and 2 bases at J, with 15 bases between the two ends. This CDR3 has 16 residues. Concerning this clone: Its cognate antigen is unknown.

Treatment indicated: oral pan-JAK inhibitor, 5-10 mg twice daily. Overall study findings and caveats: Besides other cells, scalp samples also yield sequences of resident alphabeta T cells from normal skin. Unlike in mice, where it was clearer, TCR sharing across patients was less clear, possibly HLA-related.

The chain has TRBV6-5 and TRBJ2-7; unclear D gene. The clonotype originates from a human donor with alopecia areata. Sample: CD8+ T cells sorted from blood, taken at week 4, from a patient treated with tofacitinib. CDR3 nucleotide sequence: TGTGCCAGCAGTTACTTCGTCTCCGAGATCCCCTACGAGCAGTACTTC. This sequence encodes CASSYFVSEIPYEQYF.